One and the same sample provided the 18 T cell receptor beta chains below, sequenced in a study of T cells in Graves' hyperthyroidism and ophthalmopathy. It was RNA transcripts that yielded the amplified TCR beta CDR3 regions. When the TCR CDR3 underwent first-round RT-PCR, the HTBI primer set was used. TCRdb re-called the multiplex PCR reads through MiXCR, storing one row per CDR3 protein. Of about 370,000 distinct CDR3 sequences listed, approximately 14% are singletons. Specimen: blood. These TCRs come from a woman aged 60-70 years with Graves' ophthalmopathy.

Only a few counts were recorded for this clonotype. The V and J genes are TRBV5-1 and TRBJ2-5; 14 nucleotides match TRBD2. The CDR3 is 14 residues long. V lost 5 bases to trimming and J lost 4 bases; unmatched junction nucleotides: 1. Germline CDR1 is SGHRS and CDR2 is YFSETQ. The CDR3 here is CASRTSGRAETQYF. For the CDR3, the DNA is TGCGCCAGCAGGACTAGCGGGAGGGCAGAGACCCAGTACTTC. Variable domain in full (rest from reference TRBV5-1 and TRBJ2-5): KAGVTQTPRYLIKTRGQQVTLSCSPISGHRSVSWYQQTPGQGLQFLFEYFSETQRNKGNFPGRFSGRQFSNSRSEMNVSTLELGDSALYLCASRTSGRAETQYFGPGTRLLVL.

This clonotype was found many times. The chain joins TRBV6-6 to TRBJ1-5; D is unclear. V lost 2 bases, J lost 0 bases, and 8 bases lay in between. CDR3 size: 15 residues. Germline V gene data show CDR1 as MNHNY and CDR2 as SVGAGI (reference sequence). CDR3 loop: CASSYGSYSNQPQHF. CDR3 nucleotide sequence: TGTGCCAGCAGTTACGGGTCATATAGCAATCAGCCCCAGCATTTT.

This clonotype was found many times. This chain joins TRBV2 and TRBJ2-7, with D possibly TRBD1 on 5 matching bases. This CDR3 is built from 11 residues. Germline-derived CDR1 and CDR2 are SNHLY and FYNNEI. Trimming took off 8 bases at V and 5 bases at J, with 10 bases between the two ends. The chain's CDR3 is CASGRVNEQYF. In DNA form, the CDR3 reads TGTGCCAGCGGCAGGGTCAACGAGCAGTACTTC.

At least ten counts were recorded for this clonotype. J is TRBJ2-7 and V is TRBV28; the D is unclear. The CDR3 has 15 residues. Looked up from germline, CDR1 is MDHEN and CDR2 is SYDVKM. V was cut by 1 base and J by 1 base, with 11 bases left in between. CDR3 sequence: CASSLSRPPSYEQYF. CDR3 nucleotide sequence: TGTGCCAGCAGTTTATCGAGGCCGCCGTCCTACGAGCAGTACTTC.

The rearrangement links TRBV20-1 to TRBJ2-1, with TRBD2 matching 8 bases. CDR3 size: 14 residues. Germline CDR1 is DFQATT and CDR2 is SNEGSKA (reference sequence). Germline trimming cut 5 bases from V and 7 bases from J; bases unmatched to any gene: 10. The CDR3, as DNA: TGCAGTGCTCTAAGCCTAGGGACTAGGAATGAGCAGTTCTTC. Amino acids: CSALSLGTRNEQFF.

This clonotype showed up many times. The genes are TRBV18 and TRBJ2-3; 10 bases match TRBD1. Per the germline V gene, CDR1 is KGHSH and CDR2 is LQKENI. This CDR3 region has 14 residues. The ends lost 3 bases at V and 6 bases at J; junction bases unmatched: 3. The CDR3 nucleotides read TGTGCCAGCTCACCCGGGACAGGGGACGATACGCAGTATTTT. Translation: CASSPGTGDDTQYF.

The chain couples TRBV4-2 to TRBJ1-6; 8 bases are a match to TRBD1. Germline loops: CDR1 LGHNA, CDR2 YNFKEQ. The CDR3 is 15 residues long. The V gene end was trimmed by 0 bases and the J gene end by 10 bases; junction bases not matched to a gene: 5. This CDR3 reads CASSQDDRGRSPLHF. CDR3 coding DNA: TGTGCCAGCAGCCAAGATGACAGGGGTAGATCACCCCTCCACTTT.

This clonotype came up a few times. The chain links TRBV24-1 to TRBJ2-1; TRBD2 matches 9 bases. After removal of 1 base from V and 9 bases from J, the junction contained 6 bases not matched to a gene. Germline CDR1 reads KGHDR; CDR2 reads SFDVKD. This CDR3 comprises 15 residues. Here the CDR3 reads CATSDFGLAGTEQFF. CDR3 bases: TGTGCCACCAGTGATTTTGGCCTAGCGGGAACTGAGCAGTTCTTC.

This clonotype showed up many times. V gene TRBV2 combines with J gene TRBJ2-7; the D gene is possibly TRBD1 (6 bases). CDR3 length: 14 residues. Trimming took off 2 bases at V and 2 bases at J, with 10 bases between the two ends. From germline, CDR1 is SNHLY and CDR2 FYNNEI. The CDR3 sequence is CASSESQGTYEQYF. The CDR3 nucleotides are TGTGCCAGCAGTGAATCCCAGGGGACCTACGAGCAGTACTTC.

This clonotype was recorded many times. The chain uses TRBV30 and TRBJ1-1; 9 bases map to TRBD1. The CDR3 length is 17 residues. CDR1 is GTSNPN and CDR2 is SVGIG in the germline V gene (reference sequence). The V gene end was trimmed by 3 bases and the J gene end by 5 bases; junction bases not matched to a gene: 16. The CDR3 sequence is CAWSLGGQGGERTEAFF. Written as DNA, the CDR3 is TGTGCCTGGAGCCTTGGGGGACAGGGTGGGGAAAGGACTGAAGCTTTCTTT.

The chain has TRBV5-1 and TRBJ2-7; 7 nucleotides agree with TRBD1. Germline V gene lookup returns CDR1 SGHRS and CDR2 YFSETQ. This CDR3 has 14 residues. J gave up 2 bases and V 4 bases, and 6 bases lay outside the gene matches. CDR3 DNA sequence: TGCGCCAGCAGCAGTGTTACAGGGGCCTACGAGCAGTACTTC. Translating it yields CASSSVTGAYEQYF.

This clonotype has a count of ten or more. The gene calls are TRBV11-2 and TRBJ2-6; D may correspond to TRBD1 or TRBD2 (5 bases each). Between the trimmed V and J ends, which lost 5 bases and 2 bases, there was a span of 19 bases. CDR1 and CDR2 from the germline V gene are SGHAT and FQNNGV. The CDR3 runs 18 residues. The CDR3 sequence: CASSAGTARGPGANVLTF. CDR3 sequence (DNA): TGTGCCAGCAGCGCCGGGACCGCACGGGGTCCTGGGGCCAACGTCCTGACTTTC.

The V and J genes are TRBV5-1 and TRBJ2-1; TRBD2 agrees at 7 bases. The CDR3 runs to 19 residues. The V segment lost 0 bases and the J segment 4 bases; nucleotides outside the gene matches: 16. Germline V lookup: CDR1 SGHRS, CDR2 YFSETQ. The CDR3 here is CASSLVSLAEAPFYNEQFF. The CDR3 DNA reads as TGCGCCAGCAGCTTGGTATCGCTAGCGGAGGCCCCATTTTACAATGAGCAGTTCTTC.

The table lists this clonotype with many counts. The V call is TRBV29-1, the J call TRBJ2-1; 7 bases are a match to TRBD2. There are 15 residues in the CDR3. V dropped 7 bases and J dropped 5; count of bases not matched to a gene: 14. Germline V CDR1 and CDR2: SQVTM, ANQGSEA. The CDR3 is CSAGQRTGGDNEQFF. The CDR3 region has the DNA TGCAGCGCCGGCCAGCGCACGGGAGGTGACAATGAGCAGTTCTTC.

This clonotype was seen at least ten times. V and J are TRBV20-1 and TRBJ1-1, with D perhaps TRBD1 (6 bases). The CDR3 spans 11 residues. From germline, CDR1 is DFQATT and CDR2 SNEGSKA (reference sequence). Trimming left V 6 bases short and J 11 bases short, with 16 bases between. The CDR3 loop is CSALTGNTAFF. CDR3 in DNA: TGCAGTGCCCTGACAGGTAATACGGCTTTCTTT.

This clonotype appeared many times. This chain links TRBV19 with TRBJ2-7; 9 bases line up with TRBD1. The V gene's germline CDR1 is LNHDA and CDR2 SQIVND (reference sequence). The V and J ends lost 5 bases and 6 bases, in that order; junction bases with no gene match: 8. This CDR3 has 14 amino acids. The CDR3 protein is CASSPDRGQGEQYF. The CDR3 DNA reads as TGTGCCAGTAGTCCGGACAGGGGCCAGGGCGAGCAGTACTTC.

J is TRBJ1-1 and V is TRBV11-3, with D uncertain. The CDR3 is 15 amino acids. Trimming pared 0 bases from V and 2 bases from J, leaving 10 bases between. Looked up from germline, CDR1 is SGHNT and CDR2 is YENEEA. Here the CDR3 DNA reads TGTGCCAGCAGCTTAGATGGCCGATCAAACACTGAAGCTTTCTTT. Its translation is CASSLDGRSNTEAFF.

This clonotype was seen ten or more times. The chain combines TRBV7-3 with TRBJ1-1; D possibly corresponds to TRBD1 (6 bases). Germline-derived CDR1 and CDR2 are SGHTA and FQGTGA. V was pared by 5 bases and J by 4 bases, with 14 bases between. This CDR3 has 14 residues. The CDR3, as DNA: TGTGCCAGCAGCCAAACGGGGGGCGGCACTGAAGCTTTCTTT. Translated: CASSQTGGGTEAFF.